The source of this TCR beta chain is a study of shared clonotypes between healthy human individuals. Study at large: A couple of women and a few men aged 18 to 49 made up the donors.

The data were produced by immunoSEQ multiplex PCR, yet TCRdb's version contains in-frame clones alone and is incomplete. Of about 490,000 clones in the sample, around 73% were seen once. The CDR3 covers 16 residues. Germline V lookup: CDR1 LNHNV, CDR2 YYDKDF (reference sequence). V shed 0 bases, J shed 4 bases, and the junction held 5 bases outside the gene matches. Comment on this clone: Other nucleotide sequences in the sample specify the same CDR3.

Among the donors, all were Caucasian adults who lived in Nashville, Tennessee. Genomic DNA came from about 90 million PBMCs in unsorted samples. The receptor comes from a woman in her forties in good health. Some clones in this sample may be carry-over from other donors' samples. Input material: PBMCs. The genes are TRBV15 and TRBJ2-1, with 8 bases aligning to TRBD2. The CDR3 loop is CATSRDLAGGYNEQFF. For the CDR3, the DNA is TGTGCCACCAGCAGAGATCTGGCGGGAGGATACAATGAGCAGTTCTTC.